This T cell receptor beta chain was profiled in a study of tumor and adjacent non-tumor tissue in lung cancer. Study-level information: The cohort had around twelve adenocarcinoma, 2 squamous cell and 1 small cell patients. Stage I to III disease affected 10 men and roughly five women aged roughly 31 to 85.

Study-wide results and limits: Tumor TCR diversity, when higher, was linked to shorter survival. Normal lung showed higher cumulative top 100 clone frequency than tumor.

For this clonotype: Its cognate antigen is unknown. The conserved closing phenylalanine or tryptophan is absent in this CDR3, likely reflecting a read error.

No cell sorting was done before RNA was extracted from the tissue. Distant lung tissue was collected more than 3 cm away from the tumor edge. TCRbeta libraries were built with three rounds of nested PCR, modified from ARM-PCR. A single record per CDR3 protein comes from TCRdb applying MiXCR to the multiplex PCR reads. The data hold about 98,000 distinct CDR3 sequences, with more than 80% observed a single time. The specimen was distant non-tumor lung tissue. This clonotype originated in a man between 60 and 75 years old with small cell lung cancer.

CDR3 sequence (DNA): TGTGCCAGCAGCCTGGCGGAGAGCTCCTACGAGCAGTACATT. As protein: CASSLAESSYEQYI. V is TRBV4-1 and J is TRBJ2-7; D remains ambiguous. Germline V gene lookup returns CDR1 MGHRA and CDR2 YSYEKL. This CDR3 is built from 14 residues.